This passage covers 27 T cell receptor beta chains from one sample sequenced in a study of T cell clones after liver transplantation. Clones were read by immunoSEQ multiplex PCR, and TCRdb kept only the in-frame ones, dropping some. There are fewer than 85,000 clones in the sample; about 80% occur only once, and approximately 0.79% lies in the top ten. The sample was CD4+ T cells from blood, taken 12 months after liver transplant. The receptors shown here come from a human patient who received a liver transplant. A share of the T cells may be of graft donor origin.

The J gene is TRBJ2-1, the V gene TRBV19; D is unresolved. Trimming stripped 6 bases from V and 9 bases from J, with 18 bases between. This CDR3 comprises 14 residues. Germline V gene lookup returns CDR1 LNHDA and CDR2 SQIVND (reference sequence). CDR3 protein: CASRIQRDLGEQFF. DNA of the CDR3: TGTGCCAGTAGGATCCAGCGAGACTTGGGTGAGCAGTTCTTC.

The V call is TRBV28, the J call TRBJ1-2; D gene unclear. V was clipped by 1 base and J by 5 bases, with 8 bases between them. Germline loops: CDR1 MDHEN, CDR2 SYDVKM. The CDR3 is made up of 13 amino acids. The CDR3 coding sequence is TGTGCCAGCAGTTTATTATCAGATTATGGCTACACCTTC. Amino acids: CASSLLSDYGYTF.

The V gene is TRBV29-1, the J gene TRBJ1-2; TRBD1 might be the D (6 bases). V was pared by 6 bases and J by 7 bases, with 18 bases between. CDR3 size: 13 residues. The V gene's germline CDR1 is SQVTM and CDR2 ANQGSEA. The CDR3 is CSVGMWVQGGYTF. The CDR3 DNA follows: TGCAGCGTGGGGATGTGGGTACAGGGTGGCTACACCTTC.

This chain connects TRBV4-1 to TRBJ2-7; 7 bases agree with TRBD1. This CDR3 has 16 amino acids. Germline CDR1 and CDR2: MGHRA and YSYEKL. Trimming cost V 3 bases and J 2 bases; bases outside gene matches: 10. CDR3 loop: CASSHNSGGPPYEQYF. The DNA for the CDR3 is TGCGCCAGCAGCCATAATTCAGGGGGTCCTCCCTACGAGCAGTACTTC.

CDR3 loop: CASSDLRDRGSRGYTF. The CDR3 DNA is TGTGCCAGCAGTGATTTAAGGGACAGGGGGTCTAGAGGCTACACCTTC. This chain joins TRBV6-1 and TRBJ1-2; 11 nucleotides align to TRBD1. Germline V lookup: CDR1 MNHNS, CDR2 SASEGT. V was pared by 3 bases and J by 8 bases, with 11 bases of the junction left unmatched. This CDR3 comprises 16 residues.

The CDR3 DNA reads as TGTGCCAGTAGTGTCTCCCGGGCCGCGAACACTGAAGCTTTCTTT. Encoded protein: CASSVSRAANTEAFF. The genes are TRBV19 and TRBJ1-1, with D uncertain. V lost 5 bases, J lost 1 base, and 14 bases lay in between. Germline CDR1 reads LNHDA; CDR2 reads SQIVND (reference sequence). The CDR3 loop spans 15 amino acids.

The genes are TRBV14 and TRBJ2-1, with D hard to call. This CDR3 is built from 15 residues. V gave up 0 bases and J gave up 0 bases, with 6 bases separating them. Germline lookup yields CDR1 SGHDN and CDR2 FVKESK. CDR3 in DNA: TGTGCCAGCAGCCAAGATGTAAGCTCCTACAATGAGCAGTTCTTC. It is translated as CASSQDVSSYNEQFF.

This clone was detected only once. The chain combines TRBV28 with TRBJ1-2, with 8 bases lining up with TRBD1. Germline V gives CDR1 MDHEN, CDR2 SYDVKM. There are 14 residues in the CDR3. V lost 10 bases to trimming and J lost 4 bases; unmatched junction nucleotides: 11. The CDR3 here is CAILSGQGFYGYTF. The CDR3 nucleotides are TGTGCCATCCTGTCTGGACAGGGATTCTATGGCTACACCTTC.

The chain joins TRBV6-6 to TRBJ1-2, with 8 positions matching TRBD1. V shed 4 bases and J 6 bases; nucleotides not matched to a gene: 13. This CDR3 contains 16 residues. Germline V gives CDR1 MNHNY, CDR2 SVGAGI (reference sequence). In DNA, the CDR3 is TGTGCCAGCAGTTCAAGCTCTCGGGACAGGCGGAATGGCTACACCTTC. Protein product: CASSSSSRDRRNGYTF.

Note on this clone: The same CDR3 arises from other DNA sequences in this sample as well. The chain has TRBV5-1 and TRBJ1-4; D call uncertain. The germline V gene encodes CDR1 SGHRS and CDR2 YFSETQ. There are 14 residues in the CDR3. V was cut by 0 bases and J by 5 bases, with 8 bases left in between. As DNA, the CDR3 is TGCGCCAGCAGCTTGGCCCCCGGAAATGAAAAACTGTTTTTT. Its protein product is CASSLAPGNEKLFF.

This clone is medium-sized. The chain combines TRBV25-1 with TRBJ2-7; 7 bases agree with TRBD1. Germline assignment: CDR1 MGHDK and CDR2 SYGVNS. V lost 2 bases to trimming and J lost 2 bases; unmatched junction nucleotides: 3. CDR3 size: 14 residues. CDR3 in DNA: TGTGCCAGCAGTGAAGGGACAGAGGCCTACGAGCAGTACTTC. Protein: CASSEGTEAYEQYF.

This chain links TRBV15 with TRBJ1-5, with 8 bases lining up with TRBD1. Germline loops: CDR1 LNHNV, CDR2 YYDKDF (reference sequence). The length of the CDR3 is 17 residues. V lost 0 bases and J lost 3; bases outside the gene matches: 7. The CDR3 sequence: CATSRDLAGGLNQPQHF. CDR3 coding DNA: TGTGCCACCAGCAGAGATCTGGCAGGGGGCCTCAATCAGCCCCAGCATTTT.

This clone came up once. This chain joins TRBV7-2 and TRBJ2-1; a possible D gene is TRBD1 (6 bases). Germline V lookup: CDR1 SGHTA, CDR2 FQGNSA. The CDR3 runs to 13 residues. V lost 2 bases and J lost 9, with 11 bases in between. CDR3 in DNA: TGTGCCAGCAGCTTAACAGGGTCTAGTGAGCAGTTCTTC. Translating it yields CASSLTGSSEQFF.

The gene calls are TRBV6-1 and TRBJ1-2, with TRBD1 identical over 8 bases. The germline V gene has CDR1 MNHNS and CDR2 SASEGT. This CDR3 contains 15 residues. With V trimmed by 10 bases and J by 2 bases, 12 bases remained unmatched. The chain's CDR3 is CATTRISGGNYGYTF. CDR3 coding DNA: TGTGCCACTACCCGAATTTCAGGGGGCAACTATGGCTACACCTTC.

This chain links TRBV28 with TRBJ1-1, with 7 nucleotides matching TRBD1. Germline V gene data show CDR1 as MDHEN and CDR2 as SYDVKM. The V and J ends lost 5 bases and 1 base, in that order; junction bases with no gene match: 7. The CDR3 extends over 15 amino acids. The CDR3 coding sequence is TGTGCCAGCAGTCCCTACAGGGGACAGAACACTGAAGCTTTCTTT. It codes for CASSPYRGQNTEAFF.

V gene TRBV15 combines with J gene TRBJ2-3; 10 bases line up with TRBD2. The CDR3 spans 17 residues. Germline V gene lookup returns CDR1 LNHNV and CDR2 YYDKDF (reference sequence). The J segment lost 2 bases and the V segment lost 6 bases, leaving 11 bases of the junction unmatched. CDR3 in DNA: TGTGCCACCAGGTCTGGTGGTCTAGCGGGGGTCACAGATACGCAGTATTTT. The encoded protein is CATRSGGLAGVTDTQYF.

This sequence joins TRBV5-1 and TRBJ1-2; the D gene is possibly TRBD1 (5 bases). V lost 4 bases and J lost 4, with 8 bases in between. Germline V gene sequence: CDR1 SGHRS, CDR2 YFSETQ. This CDR3 region has 12 residues. This chain's CDR3 is CASSPGAYGYTF. CDR3 nucleotide sequence: TGCGCCAGCAGCCCCGGGGCCTATGGCTACACCTTC.

The chain employs TRBV2 and TRBJ2-3; TRBD2 agrees at 8 bases. CDR1 and CDR2 (germline): SNHLY, FYNNEI. The CDR3 extends over 16 amino acids. V gave up 4 bases and J gave up 7 bases; unmatched junction bases: 13. This CDR3 is CASSGSTSAGLNTQYF. CDR3 DNA: TGTGCCAGCAGTGGGTCGACTAGCGCTGGGTTAAATACGCAGTATTTT.

This chain connects TRBV5-4 to TRBJ1-2; 8 bases align to TRBD1. CDR1 is SGHNT, CDR2 YYREEE, per germline (reference sequence). The CDR3 spans 14 residues. J was trimmed by 8 bases and V by 4 bases; bases with no gene match: 10. The DNA for the CDR3 is TGTGCCAGCAGCGCCGACACAGGGGGGCGCGGCTACACCTTC. Translated, it gives CASSADTGGRGYTF.

The rearrangement joins TRBV27 to TRBJ1-5; D is ambiguous. From germline, CDR1 is MNHEY and CDR2 SMNVEV (reference sequence). The CDR3 sequence is 15 residues long. V gave up 4 bases and J gave up 2 bases, with 12 bases separating them. The DNA for the CDR3 is TGTGCCAGCAGTTCGAGCCTCAACGGCAATCAGCCCCAGCATTTT. Translating gives CASSSSLNGNQPQHF.

This chain joins TRBV6-4 and TRBJ2-1; no clear D. The CDR3 is 12 residues long. CDR1 is MRHNA and CDR2 is SNTAGT in the germline V gene. The V end lost 5 bases, the J end lost 7 bases, and 9 bases lay between the germline ends. The CDR3 nucleotides are TGTGCCAGCAGTCCAGGTTGGAATGAGCAGTTCTTC. Translated, it gives CASSPGWNEQFF.

This chain uses TRBV7-3 with TRBJ2-2; D may match TRBD1 or TRBD2 (6 bases each). The germline CDR1 and CDR2 sequences are SGHTA and FQGTGA. V shed 7 bases and J shed 5 bases, with 14 bases lying between them. The length of the CDR3 is 14 residues. Here the CDR3 DNA reads TGTGCCAGCAAAAGAGGGGGGAGTACCGGGGAGCTGTTTTTT. It is translated as CASKRGGSTGELFF.

This chain joins TRBV29-1 and TRBJ1-2; TRBD1 might be the D (5 bases). This CDR3 has 12 residues. Germline V gene data show CDR1 as SQVTM and CDR2 as ANQGSEA. Between the trimmed V and J ends, which lost 1 base and 5 bases, there was a span of 8 bases. The CDR3: CSVEGGGYGYTF. The DNA of the CDR3 is TGCAGCGTTGAAGGGGGCGGGTATGGCTACACCTTC.

The rearrangement links TRBV9 to TRBJ1-3; D perhaps matches TRBD1 (5 bases). CDR1 is SGDLS, CDR2 YYNGEE, per germline. CDR3 length: 17 residues. The V end was cut by 1 base, the J end by 0 bases, with 14 bases between. The CDR3 bases are TGTGCCAGCAGCGTAAATAGCAGGGAATACTCTGGAAACACCATATATTTT. Encoded protein: CASSVNSREYSGNTIYF.

This sequence joins TRBV25-1 and TRBJ2-2; 7 nucleotides align to TRBD1. Germline V gives CDR1 MGHDK, CDR2 SYGVNS. The CDR3 length is 17 residues. With V trimmed by 6 bases and J by 9 bases, 19 bases remained unmatched. The CDR3 DNA sequence: TGTGCCAGCAGCCAACCCCGACAGGGCGCTGGTCCCCGGGAGCTGTTTTTT. It yields the protein CASSQPRQGAGPRELFF.

The rearrangement uses TRBV7-2 and TRBJ2-1; D remains unclear. This CDR3 has 15 residues. V was shortened by 2 bases and J by 2 bases, with 10 bases between the two germline ends. CDR1 is SGHTA, CDR2 FQGNSA, per germline. The CDR3 here is CASSLHRVTYNEQFF. CDR3 DNA sequence: TGTGCCAGCAGCTTACACCGGGTAACCTACAATGAGCAGTTCTTC.

The J gene is TRBJ2-2, the V gene TRBV18; D may be TRBD2 (5 bases). The CDR3 totals 14 residues. The germline V gene has CDR1 KGHSH and CDR2 LQKENI. V gave up 3 bases and J gave up 5 bases, with 10 bases separating them. The chain's CDR3 is CASSPLDWTGELFF. CDR3 DNA: TGTGCCAGCTCACCCCTGGACTGGACCGGGGAGCTGTTTTTT.